The clone carrying this T cell receptor beta chain came up many times. The antigen is undetermined. The length of the CDR3 is 15 residues. Trimming removed 4 bases from V and 5 bases from J; junction bases left unmatched: 7. Germline V gives CDR1 LGHNA, CDR2 YNFKEQ. Alongside blood RNA obtained from unsorted whole blood, germline DNA was also extracted. TCR beta cDNA was prepared out of 500 ng total RNA by means of a constant-region primer. Construction of TCR beta libraries relied on three successive nested multiplex PCR rounds employing slightly modified ARM-PCR. TRBV1-TRBV30 forward primers paired with a C-beta reverse primer drove the first two PCR rounds, roughly 10 cycles each. A single record per CDR3 protein comes from TCRdb applying MiXCR to the multiplex PCR reads. This sample yields 250,000 to 350,000 distinct CDR3 sequences, of which around 50% are seen a single time; more than 15% belongs to the top ten.

This entry is derived from a study of tumor-infiltrating lymphocytes in primary liver carcinoma. Study-wide background: Measuring about 4.2 to 10 cm across, the tumors were staged as T1-T3 N0M0. Sequencing of the samples generated roughly 3.5 to 7.5 million productive TCRbeta reads, with similar yields across tissue types.

Whole-study findings and limits: Researchers found tumor-adjacent and tumor-blood pairs overlapped less than tumor region pairs. The use of bulk unsorted samples meant that CD4+ and CD8+ repertoires were not compared.

This TCR derives from a woman aged 25 to 39 with primary liver carcinoma and hepatitis B virus infection. The rearrangement links TRBV4-2 to TRBJ2-5; TRBD2 agrees at 10 bases. The sequenced sample consisted of peripheral blood. CDR3 in amino acids: CASSLGTSDKETQYF. In DNA form, the CDR3 reads TGTGCCAGCAGCCTCGGGACTAGCGACAAGGAGACCCAGTACTTC.